The present T cell receptor (beta chain) was sequenced within a study of blood T cell repertoires in COVID-19. Per the study methods: Counts of nucleated cells, estimated from reference gene primer amplification, were obtained. Profiling relied on immunoSEQ multiplex PCR, and the TCRdb table lists in-frame clones only, not all of them. That table is the source of V, J and clone size, and D and trimming were worked out from the DNA. Of over 80,000 clones in the sample, more than 65% were seen once. Trimming removed 0 bases at V and 5 bases at J, with 20 bases between. This CDR3 spans 17 amino acids. Germline V lookup: CDR1 LNHNV, CDR2 YYDKDF (reference sequence).

The sequence derives from an elderly woman with active or convalescent COVID-19. The V gene is TRBV15, the J gene TRBJ2-7, with TRBD1 as a possible D gene (6 bases). The sample was peripheral blood. CDR3 sequence: CATSRDTLDRSRDEQYF. The CDR3 DNA sequence: TGTGCCACCAGCAGAGATACCCTTGACAGGTCGCGGGACGAGCAGTACTTC.